Shown below are 27 T cell receptor beta chains from a single sample sequenced in a study of blood T cells in healthy people across ages. PCR was performed a second time for about 7 to 11 cycles using a sample-barcoded 5' primer and a J-beta primer mix. TCRdb fed the 5' RACE reads into MiXCR, producing one record per CDR3 protein. The sample lists roughly 730,000 distinct CDR3 sequences; just over 55% were seen once. The sample was blood. Every receptor here comes from a man aged 40-55 years in good health.

This rearrangement joins TRBV7-3 to TRBJ1-1; D is possibly TRBD1 (5 bases). V was trimmed by 5 bases and J by 5 bases, leaving 15 bases between them. CDR1 is SGHTA and CDR2 is FQGTGA in the germline V gene. This CDR3 is 14 amino acids long. The CDR3 spells CASSRDGGDTEAFF. The DNA of the CDR3 is TGTGCCAGCAGCCGAGATGGGGGGGATACTGAAGCTTTCTTT.

This clonotype was seen only a few times. The chain combines TRBV29-1 with TRBJ1-2, with a possible D match to TRBD1 (5 bases). CDR1 and CDR2 (germline): SQVTM, ANQGSEA. This CDR3 spans 16 amino acids. Trimming took off 7 bases at V and 2 bases at J, with 23 bases between the two ends. The chain's CDR3 is CSAGLLGQGLNYGYTF. The CDR3 nucleotides read TGCAGCGCTGGTTTACTCGGACAAGGCCTGAACTATGGCTACACCTTC.

V gene TRBV12-3 or TRBV12-4 combines with J gene TRBJ2-3, with 9 bases that match TRBD2. This CDR3 contains 17 residues. V lost 2 bases to trimming and J lost 0 bases; unmatched junction nucleotides: 6. This chain's CDR3 is CASSLFPLAGSTDTQYF. As DNA, the CDR3 is TGTGCCAGCAGTTTATTCCCCCTAGCGGGGAGCACAGATACGCAGTATTTT.

This clonotype was counted a few times. The chain links TRBV20-1 to TRBJ1-1; D unclear. Trimming removed 2 bases at V and 8 bases at J, with 15 bases between. Germline V gene sequence: CDR1 DFQATT, CDR2 SNEGSKA (reference sequence). The CDR3 is made up of 13 amino acids. This CDR3 is CSARPLGKGEAFF. In nucleotides, the CDR3 is TGCAGTGCTAGACCTCTGGGGAAGGGAGAAGCTTTCTTT.

V and J are TRBV12-3 or TRBV12-4 and TRBJ2-7, with TRBD2 as a possible D gene (5 bases). Trimming took off 1 base at V and 3 bases at J, with 13 bases between the two ends. The CDR3 is made up of 15 amino acids. The CDR3 coding sequence is TGTGCCAGCAGTTTAGTCGCCGGGAATCGCTACGAGCAGTACTTC. It codes for CASSLVAGNRYEQYF.

The V and J genes are TRBV7-9 and TRBJ1-1; D possibly corresponds to TRBD1 (5 bases). The germline V and J ends were trimmed by 3 bases and 0 bases, with 11 bases remaining between them. Germline V lookup: CDR1 SEHNR, CDR2 FQNEAQ (reference sequence). CDR3 length equals 15 residues. The CDR3 is CASSLGELMNTEAFF. The CDR3, as DNA: TGTGCCAGCAGCTTGGGGGAACTCATGAACACTGAAGCTTTCTTT.

To note about this clonotype: One base away lies a much larger clone, so this may be a sequencing read error. The CDR3 DNA is TGCAGTGCTAGAGATGGGGCAGGGTGGGGTGGCTACACCTTC. This translates into CSARDGAGWGGYTF. The chain is built from TRBV20-1 and TRBJ1-2; tentatively, D is TRBD1 (5 bases). V was cut by 0 bases and J by 7 bases, with 15 bases left in between. Germline assignment: CDR1 DFQATT and CDR2 SNEGSKA (reference sequence). The length of the CDR3 is 14 residues.

This clonotype occurred once. The V call is TRBV13, the J call TRBJ2-4; a weak D match, TRBD1 (6 bases). This CDR3 contains 14 residues. Germline V gene sequence: CDR1 PRHDT, CDR2 FYEKMQ (reference sequence). Trimming left V 2 bases short and J 13 bases short, with 18 bases between. Here the CDR3 reads CASSLSLGGREQYF. CDR3 nucleotide sequence: TGTGCCAGCAGCTTAAGCCTAGGGGGTAGAGAGCAGTACTTC.

The chain is built from TRBV20-1 and TRBJ1-6; D possibly corresponds to TRBD1 (5 bases). Trimming stripped 1 base from V and 8 bases from J, with 15 bases between. The germline V gene encodes CDR1 DFQATT and CDR2 SNEGSKA (reference sequence). The length of the CDR3 is 15 residues. CDR3 residues: CSARAGAWGDSPLHF. The CDR3 DNA is TGCAGTGCTAGAGCAGGAGCGTGGGGGGATTCACCCCTCCACTTT.

In its sample, this clonotype was seen a few times. The chain joins TRBV5-6 to TRBJ2-1, with D perhaps matching TRBD2 (6 bases). V was clipped by 4 bases and J by 5 bases, with 16 bases between them. Germline V lookup: CDR1 SGHDT, CDR2 YYEEEE. CDR3 size: 15 residues. CDR3: CASSQGTGKNNEQFF. CDR3 DNA: TGTGCCAGCAGCCAAGGGACTGGGAAGAACAATGAGCAGTTCTTC.

This clonotype was seen just once. This rearrangement joins TRBV9 to TRBJ1-6; D is undetermined. V was pared by 3 bases and J by 6 bases, with 16 bases between. The germline CDR1 and CDR2 sequences are SGDLS and YYNGEE. CDR3 size: 16 residues. CDR3: CASSAEGGYLNSPLHF. In DNA, the CDR3 is TGTGCCAGCAGCGCCGAGGGTGGGTATCTTAATTCACCCCTCCACTTT.

This clonotype came up once. The chain is built from TRBV11-2 and TRBJ2-5; 9 positions match TRBD2. J was trimmed by 4 bases and V by 4 bases; bases with no gene match: 13. This CDR3 is 17 amino acids long. Germline V gene data show CDR1 as SGHAT and CDR2 as FQNNGV. CDR3 bases: TGTGCCAGCAGCTGGCCAGGCGCGGGGGGGCTTAGAGAGACCCAGTACTTC. Its protein is CASSWPGAGGLRETQYF.

This clonotype was found once. The V call is TRBV2, the J call TRBJ2-3; 7 bases map to TRBD2. V was pared by 5 bases and J by 6 bases, with 14 bases of the junction left unmatched. This CDR3 has 16 residues. CDR1 is SNHLY, CDR2 FYNNEI, per germline. The CDR3 nucleotides are TGTGCCAGCAGTCGGTCTAGCGCGGGAGCAAGGGATACGCAGTATTTT. This translates into CASSRSSAGARDTQYF. The entire variable domain, with the rest obtained from reference TRBV2 and TRBJ2-3, is as follows: EPEVTQTPSHQVTQMGQEVILRCVPISNHLYFYWYRQILGQKVEFLVSFYNNEISEKSEIFDDQFSVERPDGSNFTLKIRSTKLEDSAMYFCASSRSSAGARDTQYFGPGTRLTVL.

The chain joins TRBV3-1 to TRBJ2-1; TRBD2 agrees at 11 bases. Germline CDR1 LGHDT, CDR2 YNNKEL (reference sequence). The CDR3 is 18 amino acids. V was clipped by 5 bases and J by 9 bases; unmatched bases: 18. DNA of the CDR3: TGTGCCAGCAGCAAAAACATGGGACTAGCGGACCTCTGGTGTGAGCAGTTCTTC. It translates to CASSKNMGLADLWCEQFF.

This clonotype has only a few counts. This chain connects TRBV15 to TRBJ2-7; TRBD1 aligns across 9 bases. The CDR3 is 15 amino acids. Germline loops: CDR1 LNHNV, CDR2 YYDKDF (reference sequence). The ends lost 1 base at V and 1 base at J; junction bases unmatched: 2. In DNA, the CDR3 is TGTGCCACCAGCAGAGTACAGGGGGCATCCTACGAGCAGTACTTC. Amino acids: CATSRVQGASYEQYF.

The chain couples TRBV18 to TRBJ2-3; 7 bases agree with TRBD1. CDR3 length: 15 residues. Per germline, CDR1 KGHSH and CDR2 LQKENI. Trimming at V came to 0 bases and at J to 4 bases, leaving 4 bases not matched to a gene. CDR3 sequence: CASSPPPQGADTQYF. The CDR3 DNA reads TGTGCCAGCTCACCACCCCCTCAGGGGGCAGATACGCAGTATTTT. Drawing the rest from reference TRBV18 and TRBJ2-3, the complete variable domain is NAGVMQNPRHLVRRRGQEARLRCSPMKGHSHVYWYRQLPEEGLKFMVYLQKENIIDESGMPKERFSAEFPKEGPSILRIQQVVRGDSAAYFCASSPPPQGADTQYFGPGTRLTVL.

This clonotype was counted ten times or more. This sequence joins TRBV28 and TRBJ1-2; D not resolved. Germline values: CDR1 MDHEN, CDR2 SYDVKM. V was shortened by 2 bases and J by 0 bases, with 16 bases between the two germline ends. This CDR3 contains 17 residues. DNA for the CDR3: TGTGCCAGCAGTTTACCAGCGAAACGGCCGCCTAACTATGGCTACACCTTC. It is translated as CASSLPAKRPPNYGYTF.

The chain couples TRBV12-3 or TRBV12-4 to TRBJ2-3, with TRBD2 matching 9 bases. V gave up 5 bases and J gave up 3 bases; unmatched junction bases: 15. The CDR3 totals 18 residues. CDR3 sequence reads: CASSEAGTSRGGTDTQYF. Here the CDR3 DNA reads TGTGCCAGCAGTGAGGCCGGGACTAGCCGCGGGGGGACAGATACGCAGTATTTT.

This clonotype was found a few times. The chain links TRBV6-5 to TRBJ1-1; 8 bases line up with TRBD1. Germline V gene lookup returns CDR1 MNHEY and CDR2 SVGAGI. The CDR3 runs 11 residues. The junction had 4 bases not matched to a gene; V was cut back by 11 bases and J by 5 bases. The CDR3 reads CAVQGVTEAFF. The CDR3 DNA sequence: TGTGCCGTACAGGGGGTTACTGAAGCTTTCTTT.

The chain employs TRBV6-1 and TRBJ2-1; tentatively, D is TRBD1 (5 bases). CDR3 size: 17 residues. Trimming shortened V by 4 bases and J by 0 bases, and 16 bases separated the two germline ends. CDR1 and CDR2 from the germline V gene are MNHNS and SASEGT. This CDR3 is CASSGKGVLSSYNEQFF. The CDR3, as DNA: TGTGCCAGCAGTGGGAAAGGGGTTCTAAGCTCCTACAATGAGCAGTTCTTC.

The V gene is TRBV9, the J gene TRBJ2-6, with D tentatively TRBD1 or TRBD2 (5 bases each). V lost 7 bases to trimming and J lost 1 base, with 15 bases between them. Germline CDR1 SGDLS, CDR2 YYNGEE. The CDR3 covers 16 residues. CDR3 nucleotides: TGTGCCAGCCTTCGGGGCGGTACGTCTGGGGCCAACGTCCTGACTTTC. Translation: CASLRGGTSGANVLTF. Full variable domain (rest looked up from reference TRBV9 and TRBJ2-6): DSGVTQTPKHLITATGQRVTLRCSPRSGDLSVYWYQQSLDQGLQFLIQYYNGEERAKGNILERFSAQQFPDLHSELNLSSLELGDSALYFCASLRGGTSGANVLTFGAGSRLTVL.

The chain carries TRBV12-3 or TRBV12-4 and TRBJ2-6; TRBD1 agrees at 7 bases. The CDR3 covers 14 residues. Unmatched junction bases numbered 7, after V lost 6 bases and J lost 8 bases. The CDR3 region is CASRINRGTNVLTF. The CDR3 bases are TGTGCCAGCAGAATAAACAGGGGAACCAACGTCCTGACTTTC.

The chain links TRBV28 to TRBJ2-1; no reliable D call. The V end was cut by 6 bases, the J end by 0 bases, with 15 bases between. Germline V gene lookup returns CDR1 MDHEN and CDR2 SYDVKM. The CDR3 has 16 residues. CDR3 sequence reads: CASSLPTSSSYNEQFF. The CDR3 DNA follows: TGTGCCAGCAGCCTCCCGACCAGCAGCTCCTACAATGAGCAGTTCTTC.

This chain connects TRBV10-2 to TRBJ2-5; possibly TRBD1 for D (5 bases). Germline lookup yields CDR1 WSHSY and CDR2 SAAADI. The CDR3 contains 15 residues. The V gene lost 2 bases and the J gene lost 5 bases, with 15 bases spanning the gap. Written as DNA, the CDR3 is TGCGCCAGCAGTGAGCCCAGGGTTGTGGGGGAGACCCAGTACTTC. It is translated as CASSEPRVVGETQYF.

This sequence joins TRBV7-2 and TRBJ2-1; D is possibly TRBD1 (5 bases). Deletions cut 5 bases from V and 8 bases from J, with 13 bases between. Germline-derived CDR1 and CDR2 are SGHTA and FQGNSA. The CDR3 is made up of 13 amino acids. The CDR3 protein is CASSPPQVHEQFF. In DNA form, the CDR3 reads TGTGCCAGCAGCCCACCACAGGTCCATGAGCAGTTCTTC.

The count of this clonotype is one. V is TRBV11-2 and J is TRBJ1-2, with D possibly matching TRBD1 (5 bases). The V end was cut by 3 bases, the J end by 3 bases, with 17 bases between. In germline, CDR1 is SGHAT, CDR2 FQNNGV. The CDR3 length is 16 residues. The CDR3 reads CASSFSGAGVDYGYTF. In DNA, the CDR3 is TGTGCCAGCAGCTTCAGTGGGGCGGGCGTTGACTATGGCTACACCTTC.

The chain uses TRBV4-2 and TRBJ2-1; D possibly corresponds to TRBD2 (5 bases). The J call is doubtful: the DNA matches TRBJ2-7 better. Germline CDR1 reads LGHNA; CDR2 reads YNFKEQ. This CDR3 is built from 15 residues. This chain's CDR3 is CASSQDGLSYNEQYF. The CDR3, as DNA: TGTGCCAGCAGCCAAGATGGACTGAGCTACAATGAGCAGTACTTC.